This T cell receptor (beta chain) was obtained from a study of CD8 T cells in ankylosing spondylitis. This clonotype occurred many times. Its antigen is not known. TCRdb itself ran the 5' RACE reads through MiXCR, one entry per CDR3 protein. Of approximately 200,000 distinct CDR3 sequences in the sample, over 10% are singletons; the top ten hold 8% to 13%. The germline gives CDR1 KGHDR, CDR2 SFDVKD. CDR3 length equals 15 residues. Trimming took off 3 bases at V and 7 bases at J, with 17 bases between the two ends. Notes on the study in general: Researchers reportedly found disease-linked clones significantly enriched in matched ankylosing spondylitis synovial fluid. Blood from ankylosing spondylitis patients appeared to carry a characteristic roughly 8-variant TCR beta motif.

This TCR came from a female donor with ankylosing spondylitis or in good health (not recorded which). The sample was blood, either unsorted or a sorted T cell fraction (not recorded which). This rearrangement joins TRBV24-1 to TRBJ2-5; no definite D call. The DNA for the CDR3 is TGTGCCACCAGTGATAGCTCCACATCACTCCGGACCCAGTACTTC. Amino acids: CATSDSSTSLRTQYF.